The clone carrying this TCR beta chain was seen a few times. Its cognate antigen is unknown. The sample belongs to a study of response to subunit inactivated influenza vaccine. Study results and limitations: Authors proposed each seasonal influenza vaccination draws in few new T cells.

TCRdb independently ran MiXCR on the RT-PCR reads; one entry per CDR3 protein. The sample has 650,000 or so distinct CDR3 sequences, 13% to 15% seen once. Germline CDR1 is KGHDR and CDR2 is SFDVKD. The CDR3 runs 14 residues. The V and J ends lost 4 bases and 6 bases, in that order; junction bases with no gene match: 7. The rearrangement uses TRBV24-1 and TRBJ1-2; 7 bases line up with TRBD1. The origin of this receptor is a man aged 50 to 59 who received an inactivated influenza vaccine. The specimen comprised PBMCs from blood, sampled 14 to 15 days before vaccination. The CDR3 spells CATSDTGQQNGYTF. CDR3 DNA sequence: TGTGCCACCAGTGACACGGGACAGCAGAATGGCTACACCTTC.